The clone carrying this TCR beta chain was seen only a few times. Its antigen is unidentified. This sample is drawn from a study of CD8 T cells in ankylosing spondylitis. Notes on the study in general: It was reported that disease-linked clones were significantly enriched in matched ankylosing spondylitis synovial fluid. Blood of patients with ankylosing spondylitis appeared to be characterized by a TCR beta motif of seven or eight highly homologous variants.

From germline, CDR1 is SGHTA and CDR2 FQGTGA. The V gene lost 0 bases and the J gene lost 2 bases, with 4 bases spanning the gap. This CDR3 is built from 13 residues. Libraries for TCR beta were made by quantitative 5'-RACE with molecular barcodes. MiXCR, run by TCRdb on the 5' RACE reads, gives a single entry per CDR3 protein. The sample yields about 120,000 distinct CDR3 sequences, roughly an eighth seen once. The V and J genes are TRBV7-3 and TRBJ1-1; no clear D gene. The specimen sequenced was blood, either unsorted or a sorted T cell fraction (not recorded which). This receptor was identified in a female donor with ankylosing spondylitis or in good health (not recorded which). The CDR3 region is CASSLTRNTEAFF. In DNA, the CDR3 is TGTGCCAGCAGCTTAACACGAAACACTGAAGCTTTCTTT.